The rows below give T cell receptor beta chains drawn from one sample of a study of cytomegalovirus exposure and HLA in healthy donors. Method: immunoSEQ multiplex PCR; TCRdb's copy keeps in-frame clones and lacks some. The top ten clones hold about 6.1% of a sample with more than 200,000 clones, 82% of them seen once. Sample: PBMCs. These TCRs come from a man aged 35 to 55 in good health and CMV-seropositive. Both conserved end residues are part of each CDR3. Fields, in order: J gene, D gene, clone size, V gene, CDR3 protein, CDR3 DNA. The D gene is left open where the match is weak. The size of a clone is reported for some rows only, either as once, few or many, or as a class for expanded clones.

TRBJ1-1,NA,NA,TRBV30,CSFYMNTEAFF,TGTTCTTTTTATATGAACACTGAAGCTTTCTTT
TRBJ2-2,TRBD2,few,TRBV5-1,CASSFRLAGGPGGELFF,TGCGCCAGCAGCTTCAGACTAGCGGGAGGGCCTGGCGGGGAGCTGTTTTTT
TRBJ1-6,TRBD1,NA,TRBV2,CASSGQGFANSPLHF,TGTGCCAGCAGCGGACAGGGTTTCGCCAATTCACCCCTCCACTTT
TRBJ2-1,NA,once,TRBV27,CASTDSYNEQFF,TGTGCCAGCACGGACAGCTACAATGAGCAGTTCTTC
TRBJ2-7,NA,NA,TRBV6-1,CASGGGTQDYEQYF,TGTGCCAGCGGGGGGGGGACACAGGACTACGAGCAGTACTTC
TRBJ1-4,NA,NA,TRBV9,CASSVGDTTTNEKLFF,TGTGCCAGCAGCGTAGGGGACACCACAACTAATGAAAAACTGTTTTTT
TRBJ2-7,TRBD2,once,TRBV5-4,CASSSTTSGRPYEQYF,TGTGCCAGCAGCTCCACCACTAGCGGGAGGCCCTACGAGCAGTACTTC
TRBJ2-2,NA,NA,TRBV14,CASSQDPGTGELFF,TGTGCCAGCAGCCAAGATCCCGGTACCGGGGAGCTGTTTTTT
TRBJ1-2,NA,NA,TRBV19,CASSWTAYYGYTF,TGTGCCAGTAGCTGGACTGCTTACTATGGCTACACCTTC
TRBJ1-3,NA,NA,TRBV9,CASSVQGISGNTIYF,TGTGCCAGCAGCGTCCAGGGGATCTCTGGAAACACCATATATTTT
TRBJ1-4,TRBD1,NA,TRBV25-1,CASSGGTDINEKLFF,TGTGCCAGCAGTGGGGGGACAGATATAAATGAAAAACTGTTTTTT
TRBJ2-7,NA,NA,TRBV5-6,CASSLLERAYEQYF,TGTGCCAGCAGCTTGTTAGAGCGGGCCTACGAGCAGTACTTC
TRBJ2-7,TRBD2,few,TRBV19,CASSAGLAGAPYEQYF,TGTGCCAGTAGTGCCGGACTAGCGGGGGCCCCCTACGAGCAGTACTTC
TRBJ2-5,TRBD2,NA,TRBV29-1,CSVATSGKAPVTQYF,TGCAGCGTGGCGACTAGCGGGAAGGCCCCAGTCACCCAGTACTTC
TRBJ2-5,TRBD2,NA,TRBV5-1,CASSLGLAGLWETQYF,TGCGCCAGCAGCTTGGGGCTAGCGGGCCTCTGGGAGACCCAGTACTTC
TRBJ2-4,TRBD2,NA,TRBV5-4,CASSSRTSGDIQYF,TGTGCCAGCAGCTCCAGGACTAGCGGGGACATTCAGTACTTC
TRBJ1-4,TRBD1,NA,TRBV7-9,CSSSLIGTGTENEKLFF,TGTTCCAGCAGCTTAATAGGGACCGGGACAGAGAATGAAAAACTGTTTTTT
TRBJ2-1,NA,NA,TRBV7-6,CASSSGNEQFF,TGTGCCAGCAGCTCAGGGAATGAGCAGTTCTTC
TRBJ1-4,TRBD1,few,TRBV12-5,CASAMGQGEEKLFF,TGTGCTAGTGCCATGGGACAGGGAGAGGAAAAACTGTTTTTT
TRBJ1-5,NA,NA,TRBV28,CASSIRQGQPQHF,TGTGCCAGCAGTATCCGTCAGGGACAACCCCAGCATTTT
TRBJ1-3,TRBD1,NA,TRBV30,CAWRGTGGNTIYF,TGTGCCTGGAGAGGGACAGGGGGAAACACCATATATTTT
TRBJ2-3,NA,NA,TRBV9,CASSGRSDTQYF,TGTGCCAGCAGCGGGAGGTCGGATACGCAGTATTTT
TRBJ2-5,NA,NA,TRBV9,CASSVSDHPQYF,TGTGCCAGCAGCGTAAGCGATCACCCCCAGTACTTC
TRBJ1-1,NA,NA,TRBV6-5,CASSSLPTEAFF,TGTGCCAGCAGTTCCTTGCCTACCGAAGCTTTCTTT
TRBJ2-1,TRBD2,NA,TRBV19,CASSITGTSAYNEQFF,TGTGCCAGTAGTATCACCGGGACTAGCGCCTACAATGAGCAGTTCTTC
TRBJ2-3,TRBD2,NA,TRBV18,CASSRLALTDTQYF,TGTGCCAGCTCACGACTAGCGTTGACAGATACGCAGTATTTT
TRBJ2-7,NA,NA,TRBV4-1,CASSQVSGSTGYEQYF,TGCGCCAGCAGCCAAGTGTCCGGGAGCACTGGGTACGAGCAGTACTTC